This TCR beta chain was identified during a study of cytomegalovirus exposure and HLA in healthy donors. Study at large: The roughly 120 validation repertoires matched the approximately 700 first-cohort repertoires in platform, a later analysis reported. The study's findings and limits: Within the 100 to 150 validation repertoires, first-cohort TCR clusters tended to co-occur, according to a later analysis.

Concerning this clone itself: Its antigen is still unknown.

The V and J ends lost 3 bases and 6 bases respectively, with 15 bases between them. The CDR3 is 15 amino acids. Germline lookup yields CDR1 LNHDA and CDR2 SQIVND (reference sequence). TCRdb keeps only in-frame clones here, not all; method: immunoSEQ multiplex PCR. The table shows roughly 150,000 clones, with about 89% occurring only once. The TCR comes from a man in his late teens or twenties in good health and CMV-seronegative. The chain combines TRBV19 with TRBJ2-4, with D perhaps TRBD2 (6 bases). Sequenced input: PBMCs. In DNA, the CDR3 is TGTGCCAGTAGTATTCCTACCGGGGGTGGAAACATTCAGTACTTC. Residues: CASSIPTGGGNIQYF.